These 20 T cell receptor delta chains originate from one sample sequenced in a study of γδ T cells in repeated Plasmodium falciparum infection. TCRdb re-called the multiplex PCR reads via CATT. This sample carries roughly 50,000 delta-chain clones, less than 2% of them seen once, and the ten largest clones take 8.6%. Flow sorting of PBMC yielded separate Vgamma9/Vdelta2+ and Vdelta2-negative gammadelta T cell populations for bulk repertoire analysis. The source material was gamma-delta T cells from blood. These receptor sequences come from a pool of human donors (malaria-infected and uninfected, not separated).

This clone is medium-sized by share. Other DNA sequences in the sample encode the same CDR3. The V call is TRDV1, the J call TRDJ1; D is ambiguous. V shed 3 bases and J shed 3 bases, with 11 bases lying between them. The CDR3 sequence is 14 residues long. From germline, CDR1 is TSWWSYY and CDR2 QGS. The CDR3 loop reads CALGDLTSADKLIF. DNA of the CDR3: TGTGCTCTTGGGGATTTAACCAGTGCCGATAAACTCATCTTT.

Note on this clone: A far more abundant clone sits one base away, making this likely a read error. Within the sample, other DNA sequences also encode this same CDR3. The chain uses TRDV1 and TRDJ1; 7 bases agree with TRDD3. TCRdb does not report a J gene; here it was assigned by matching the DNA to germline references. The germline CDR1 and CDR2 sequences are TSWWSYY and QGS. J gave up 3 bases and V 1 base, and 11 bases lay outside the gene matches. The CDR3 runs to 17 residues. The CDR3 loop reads CALGEPIGWGQADKLIF. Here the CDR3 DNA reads TGTGCTCTTGGGGAACCGATAGGCTGGGGGCAGGCCGATAAACTCATCTTT.

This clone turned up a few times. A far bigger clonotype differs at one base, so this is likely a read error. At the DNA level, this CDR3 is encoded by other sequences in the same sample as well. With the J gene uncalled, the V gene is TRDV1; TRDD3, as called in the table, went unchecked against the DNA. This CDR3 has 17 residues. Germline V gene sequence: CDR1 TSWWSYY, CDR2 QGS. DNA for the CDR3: TGTGCTCTTGGGGTTGTGCTGGGGGGCCGGTACACCGATAAGCTCATCTTT. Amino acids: CALGVVLGGRYTDKLIF.

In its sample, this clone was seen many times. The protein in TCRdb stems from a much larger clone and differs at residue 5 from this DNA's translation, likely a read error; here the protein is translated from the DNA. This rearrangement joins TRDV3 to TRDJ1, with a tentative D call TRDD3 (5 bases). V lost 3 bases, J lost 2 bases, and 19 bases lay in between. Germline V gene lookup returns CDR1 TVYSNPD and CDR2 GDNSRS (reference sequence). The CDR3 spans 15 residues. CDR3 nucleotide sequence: TGTGCCTTGCCGACGGGGACCAAGGGGACCGATAAACTCATCTTT. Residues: CALPTGTKGTDKLIF.

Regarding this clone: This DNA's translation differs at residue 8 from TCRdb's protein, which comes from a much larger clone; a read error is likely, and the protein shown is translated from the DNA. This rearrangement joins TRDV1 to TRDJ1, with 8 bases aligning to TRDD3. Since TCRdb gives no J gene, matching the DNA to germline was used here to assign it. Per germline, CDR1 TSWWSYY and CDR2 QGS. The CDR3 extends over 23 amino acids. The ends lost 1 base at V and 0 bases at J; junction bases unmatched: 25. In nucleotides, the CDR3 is TGTGCTCTTGGGGAACCCGCCTCCCTACGCCAACTGGGGGGGACATACTACACCGATAAACTCATCTTT. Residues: CALGEPASLRQLGGTYYTDKLIF.

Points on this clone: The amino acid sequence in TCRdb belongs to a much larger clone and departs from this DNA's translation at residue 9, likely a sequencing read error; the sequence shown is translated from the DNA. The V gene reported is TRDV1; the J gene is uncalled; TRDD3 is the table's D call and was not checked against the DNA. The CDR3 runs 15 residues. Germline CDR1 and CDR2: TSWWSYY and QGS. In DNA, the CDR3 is TGTGCTCTTGGGGATCGATACTGGGGTACCGATAAACTCATCTTC. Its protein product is CALGDRYWGTDKLIF.

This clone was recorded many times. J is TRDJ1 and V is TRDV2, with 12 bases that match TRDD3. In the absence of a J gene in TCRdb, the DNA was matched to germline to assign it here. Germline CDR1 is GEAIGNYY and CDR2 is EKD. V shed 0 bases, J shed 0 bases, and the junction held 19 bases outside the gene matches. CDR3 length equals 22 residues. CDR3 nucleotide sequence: TGTGCCTGTGACACCGTGGGTGGCGGCCCTGGGGGATACGAAGAGTACACCGATAAACTCATCTTT. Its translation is CACDTVGGGPGGYEEYTDKLIF.

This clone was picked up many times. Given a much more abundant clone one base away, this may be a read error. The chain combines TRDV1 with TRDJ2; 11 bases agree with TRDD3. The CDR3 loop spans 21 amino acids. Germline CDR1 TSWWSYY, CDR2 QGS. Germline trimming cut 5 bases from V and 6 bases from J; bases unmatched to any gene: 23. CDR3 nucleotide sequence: TGTGCTCTTGGGTTTTCCTACCTGCGAGACCTGGGGGATACTCGGGCAGCACAACTCTTCTTT. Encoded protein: CALGFSYLRDLGDTRAAQLFF.

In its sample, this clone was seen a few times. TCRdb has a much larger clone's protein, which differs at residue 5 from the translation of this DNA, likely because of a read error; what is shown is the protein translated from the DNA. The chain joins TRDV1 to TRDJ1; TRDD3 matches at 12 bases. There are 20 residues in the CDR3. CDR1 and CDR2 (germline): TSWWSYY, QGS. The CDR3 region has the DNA TGTGCTCTTGGGAAACTCCCCTGGGGGATACGCGGCGTCCCGGCGGATAAACTCATCTTT. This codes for CALGKLPWGIRGVPADKLIF.

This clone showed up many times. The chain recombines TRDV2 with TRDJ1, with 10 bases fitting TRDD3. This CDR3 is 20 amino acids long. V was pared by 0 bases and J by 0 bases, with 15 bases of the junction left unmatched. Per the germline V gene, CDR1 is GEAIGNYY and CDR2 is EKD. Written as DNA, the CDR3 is TGTGCCTGTGACACCCTACGGCCGGGGGATACGCGATTATACACCGATAAACTCATCTTT. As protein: CACDTLRPGDTRLYTDKLIF.

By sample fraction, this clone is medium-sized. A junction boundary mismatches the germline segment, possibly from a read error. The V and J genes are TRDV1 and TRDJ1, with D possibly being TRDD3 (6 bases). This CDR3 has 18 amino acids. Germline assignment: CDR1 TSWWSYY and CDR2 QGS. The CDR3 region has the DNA TGTGCTCTTGGGGAATGGGGATCGGATCCCGTGTACACCGATAAACTCACCTTT. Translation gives CALGEWGSDPVYTDKLTF.

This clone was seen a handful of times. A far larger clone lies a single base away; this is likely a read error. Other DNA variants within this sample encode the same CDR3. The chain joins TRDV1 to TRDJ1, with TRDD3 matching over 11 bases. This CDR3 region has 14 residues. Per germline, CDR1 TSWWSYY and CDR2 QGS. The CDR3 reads CALGFIILGDKLIF. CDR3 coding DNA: TGTGCTCTTGGTTTTATAATACTGGGGGATAAACTCATCTTC.

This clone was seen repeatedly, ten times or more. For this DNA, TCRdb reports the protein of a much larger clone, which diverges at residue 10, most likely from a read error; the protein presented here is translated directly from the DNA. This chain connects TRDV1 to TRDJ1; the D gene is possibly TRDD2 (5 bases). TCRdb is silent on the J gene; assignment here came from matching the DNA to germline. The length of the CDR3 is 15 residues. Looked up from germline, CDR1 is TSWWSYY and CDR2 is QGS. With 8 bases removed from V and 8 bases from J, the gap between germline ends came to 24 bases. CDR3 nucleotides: TGTGCTCTTTGGACTTCCCCCCCGCCCACGGCCAAACTCATCTTT. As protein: CALWTSPPPTAKLIF.

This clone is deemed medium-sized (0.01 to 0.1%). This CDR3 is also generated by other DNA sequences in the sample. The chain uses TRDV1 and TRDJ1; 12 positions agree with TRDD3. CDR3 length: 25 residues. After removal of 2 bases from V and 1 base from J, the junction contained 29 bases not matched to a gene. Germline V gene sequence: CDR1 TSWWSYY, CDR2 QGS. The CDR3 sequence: CALGEKAFLHLPYWGILARTDKLIF. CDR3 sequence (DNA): TGTGCTCTTGGGGAAAAGGCCTTCCTACACCTTCCGTACTGGGGGATACTCGCACGCACCGATAAACTCATCTTT.

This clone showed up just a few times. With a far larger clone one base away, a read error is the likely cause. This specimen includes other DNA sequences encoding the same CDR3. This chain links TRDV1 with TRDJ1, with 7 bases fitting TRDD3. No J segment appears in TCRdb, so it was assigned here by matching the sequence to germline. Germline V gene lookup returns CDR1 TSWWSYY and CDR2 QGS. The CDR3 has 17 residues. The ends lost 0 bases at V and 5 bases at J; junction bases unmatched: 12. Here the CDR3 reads CALGELPTGDGSDKLIF. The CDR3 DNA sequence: TGTGCTCTTGGGGAACTTCCAACGGGGGATGGATCGGATAAACTCATCTTT.

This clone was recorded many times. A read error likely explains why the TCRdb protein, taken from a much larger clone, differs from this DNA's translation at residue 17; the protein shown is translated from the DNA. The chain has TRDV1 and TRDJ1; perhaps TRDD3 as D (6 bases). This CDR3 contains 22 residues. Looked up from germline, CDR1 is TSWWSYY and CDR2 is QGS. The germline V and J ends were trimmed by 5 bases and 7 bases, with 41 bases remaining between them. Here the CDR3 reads CALGRSPPRTFSTGISKGKLIF. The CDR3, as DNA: TGTGCTCTTGGGAGATCCCCACCTAGGACTTTCTCTACTGGGATATCCAAGGGTAAACTCATCTTT.

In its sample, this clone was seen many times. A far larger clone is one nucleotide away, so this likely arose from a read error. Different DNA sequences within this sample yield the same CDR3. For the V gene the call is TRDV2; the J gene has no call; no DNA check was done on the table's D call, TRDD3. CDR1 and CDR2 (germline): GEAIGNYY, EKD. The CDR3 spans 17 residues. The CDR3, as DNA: TGTGCCTGTGACACCCTAGCCCGGGGGGATAACACCGATAAGCTCATCTTT. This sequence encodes CACDTLARGDNTDKLIF.

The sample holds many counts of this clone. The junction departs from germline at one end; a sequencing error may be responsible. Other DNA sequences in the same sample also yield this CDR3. The CDR3 reads CALGELRHSFPYWGILHTDKLIF. The DNA for the CDR3 is TGTGCCCTTGGGGAACTGCGGCATTCCTTTCCTTACTGGGGGATACTTCACACCGATAAACTCATCTTT. This rearrangement joins TRDV1 to TRDJ1; TRDD3 matches at 12 bases. Germline V CDR1 and CDR2: TSWWSYY, QGS. The length of the CDR3 is 23 residues.

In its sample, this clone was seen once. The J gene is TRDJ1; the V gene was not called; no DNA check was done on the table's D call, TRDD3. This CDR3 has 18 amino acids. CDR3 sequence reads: CAMIPTLGDTKDTDKLIF. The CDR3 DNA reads TGTGCTATGATTCCTACGCTGGGGGATACAAAGGACACCGATAAACTCATCTTT.

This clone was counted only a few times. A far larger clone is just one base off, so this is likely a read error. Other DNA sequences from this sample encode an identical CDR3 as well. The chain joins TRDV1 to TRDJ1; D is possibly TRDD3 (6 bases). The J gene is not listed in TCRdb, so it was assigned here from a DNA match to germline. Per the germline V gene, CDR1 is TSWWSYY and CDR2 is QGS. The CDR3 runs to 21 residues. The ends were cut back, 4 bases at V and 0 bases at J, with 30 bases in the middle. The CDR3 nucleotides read TGTGCTCTTGGGGGAGGCCTCCCTACTTTTCCTGGGGATTCGTACACCGATAAACTCATCTTT. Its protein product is CALGGGLPTFPGDSYTDKLIF.